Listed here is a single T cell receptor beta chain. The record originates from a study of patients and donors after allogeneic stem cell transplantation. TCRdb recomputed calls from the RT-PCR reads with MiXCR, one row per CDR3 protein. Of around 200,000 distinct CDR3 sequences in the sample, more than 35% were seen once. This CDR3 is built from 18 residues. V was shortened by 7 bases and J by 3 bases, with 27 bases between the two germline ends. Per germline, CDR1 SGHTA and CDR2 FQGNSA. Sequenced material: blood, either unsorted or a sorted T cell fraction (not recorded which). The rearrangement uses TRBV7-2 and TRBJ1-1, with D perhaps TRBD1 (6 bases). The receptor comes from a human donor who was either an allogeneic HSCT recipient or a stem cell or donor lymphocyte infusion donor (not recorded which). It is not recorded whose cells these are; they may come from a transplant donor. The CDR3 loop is CASNEVGGRPTLYTEAFF. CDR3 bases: TGTGCCAGCAATGAGGTGGGGGGGCGCCCGACCCTTTACACTGAAGCTTTCTTT.